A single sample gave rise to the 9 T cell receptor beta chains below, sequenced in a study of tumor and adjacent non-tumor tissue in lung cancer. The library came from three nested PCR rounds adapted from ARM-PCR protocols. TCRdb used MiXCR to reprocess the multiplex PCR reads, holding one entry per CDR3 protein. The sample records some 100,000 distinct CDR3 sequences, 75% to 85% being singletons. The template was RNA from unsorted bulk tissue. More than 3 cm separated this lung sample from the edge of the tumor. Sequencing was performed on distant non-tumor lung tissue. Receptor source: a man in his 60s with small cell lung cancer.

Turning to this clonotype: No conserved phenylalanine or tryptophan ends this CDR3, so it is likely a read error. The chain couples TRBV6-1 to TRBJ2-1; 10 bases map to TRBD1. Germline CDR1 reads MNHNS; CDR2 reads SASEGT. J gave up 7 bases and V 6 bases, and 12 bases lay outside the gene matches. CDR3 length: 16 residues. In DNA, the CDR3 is TGTGCCAGCAGCCCGAACCGGGACAGGGGCGTGAATGAGCAGTTCTTA. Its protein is CASSPNRDRGVNEQFL.

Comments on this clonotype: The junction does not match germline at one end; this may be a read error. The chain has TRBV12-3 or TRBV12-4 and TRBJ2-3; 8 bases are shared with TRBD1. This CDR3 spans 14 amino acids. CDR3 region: CASLKDRVRDTQYF. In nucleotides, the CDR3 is TGTGCCAGTTTGAAGGACAGGGTGCGAGATACGCAATATTTT.

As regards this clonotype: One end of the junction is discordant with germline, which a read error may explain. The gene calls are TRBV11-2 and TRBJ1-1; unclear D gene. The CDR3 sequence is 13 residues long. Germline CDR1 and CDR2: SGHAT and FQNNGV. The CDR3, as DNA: TGTGCCAGCAGCCCTCGAATTGAGCCTGAGGCTTTCTTT. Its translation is CASSPRIEPEAFF.

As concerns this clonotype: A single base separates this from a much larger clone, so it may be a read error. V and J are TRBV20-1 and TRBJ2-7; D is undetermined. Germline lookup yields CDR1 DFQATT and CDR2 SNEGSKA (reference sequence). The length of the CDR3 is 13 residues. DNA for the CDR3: TGCAGTGCTAGGTTACTTGACTCCTACGAGGAGTACTTC. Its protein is CSARLLDSYEEYF.

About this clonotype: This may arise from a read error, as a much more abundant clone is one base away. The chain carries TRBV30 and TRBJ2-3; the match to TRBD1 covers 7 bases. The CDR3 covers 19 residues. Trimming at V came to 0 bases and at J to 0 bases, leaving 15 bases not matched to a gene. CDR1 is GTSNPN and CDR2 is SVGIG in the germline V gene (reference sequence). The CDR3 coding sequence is TGTGCCTGGAGTGTAAAGGGGGCCTTAAACAGGAGAAGCACAGATACGCAGTATTTT. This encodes CAWSVKGALNRRSTDTQYF.

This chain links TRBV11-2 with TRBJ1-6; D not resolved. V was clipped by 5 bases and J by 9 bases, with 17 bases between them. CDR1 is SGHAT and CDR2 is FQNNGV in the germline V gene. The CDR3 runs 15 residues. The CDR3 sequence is CASSRVWAFSSPLHF. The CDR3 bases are TGTGCCAGCAGCAGGGTCTGGGCCTTCAGTTCACCCCTCCACTTT.

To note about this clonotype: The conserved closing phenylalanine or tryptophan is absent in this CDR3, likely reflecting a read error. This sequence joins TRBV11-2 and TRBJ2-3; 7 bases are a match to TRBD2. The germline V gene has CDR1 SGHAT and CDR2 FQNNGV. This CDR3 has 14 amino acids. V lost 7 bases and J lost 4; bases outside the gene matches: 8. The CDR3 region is CASNRLAGADTQYL. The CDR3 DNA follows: TGTGCCAGCAACCGACTTGCGGGAGCAGATACGCAGTATTTG.

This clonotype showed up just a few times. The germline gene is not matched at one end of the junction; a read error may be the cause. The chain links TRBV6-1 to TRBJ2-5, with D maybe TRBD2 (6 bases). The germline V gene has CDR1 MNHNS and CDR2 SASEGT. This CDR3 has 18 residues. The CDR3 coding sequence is TGTGCCAGGACCAACTCGAACCCGGGACTCCGAGAGGTGGAGACTCAGTACTTC. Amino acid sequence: CARTNSNPGLREVETQYF.

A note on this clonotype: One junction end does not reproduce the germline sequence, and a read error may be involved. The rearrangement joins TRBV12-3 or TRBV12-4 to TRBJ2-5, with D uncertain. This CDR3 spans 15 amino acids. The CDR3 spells CASSLPGRSQETQYF. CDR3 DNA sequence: TGTGCCAGCAGTTTACCCGGACGAAGCCAAGAGACCCAATACTTC.